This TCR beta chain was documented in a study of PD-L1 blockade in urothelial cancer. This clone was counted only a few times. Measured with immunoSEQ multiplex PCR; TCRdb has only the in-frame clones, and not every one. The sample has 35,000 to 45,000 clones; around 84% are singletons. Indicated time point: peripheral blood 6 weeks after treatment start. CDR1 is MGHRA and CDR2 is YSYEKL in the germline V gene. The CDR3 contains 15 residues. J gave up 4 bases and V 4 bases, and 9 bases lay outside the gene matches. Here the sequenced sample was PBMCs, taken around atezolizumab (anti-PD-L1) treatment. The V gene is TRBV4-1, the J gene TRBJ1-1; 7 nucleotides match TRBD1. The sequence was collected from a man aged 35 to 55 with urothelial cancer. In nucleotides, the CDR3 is TGCGCCAGCAGCCCCCCCGACAGGGCGGGCACTGAAGCTTTCTTT. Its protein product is CASSPPDRAGTEAFF.